A selection of T cell receptor beta chains follows, all from one sample in a study of CD8 T cells in Susac syndrome. MiXCR, applied by TCRdb to the immunoSEQ multiplex PCR reads, yields one record per CDR3 protein. The sample consists of around 230,000 distinct CDR3 sequences, around 96% of them appearing once. Sequenced: CD4+ T cells from PBMCs. These receptors originate from a human donor with Susac syndrome. Both conserved end residues are part of each CDR3. The order of the fields is clone size, V gene, CDR3 length, J gene, D gene, CDR3 DNA, CDR3 protein. A D gene is named only where the DNA matches it firmly. For some rows the clone size is stated as once, few or many, or as a class when expanded; others skip it.

>NA|TRBV7-9|13|TRBJ1-2|NA
TGTGCCAGCAGCTTAGACAGCAACTATGGCTACACCTTC
CASSLDSNYGYTF
>NA|TRBV28|14|TRBJ2-7|NA
TGTGCCAGCAGTACCCAGCCAAGCACCTACGAGCAGTACTTC
CASSTQPSTYEQYF
>NA|TRBV20-1|14|TRBJ1-5|TRBD1
TGCAGTGCTTCCGGGACAGGTCCTTATCAGCCCCAGCATTTT
CSASGTGPYQPQHF
>NA|TRBV9|16|TRBJ2-5|NA
TGTGCCAGCAGCGTAGTAGGGGGAGAGTACCAAGAGACCCAGTACTTC
CASSVVGGEYQETQYF
>NA|TRBV20-1|13|TRBJ2-7|NA
TGCAGTGCTATTGGCCTGACCTCCTACGAGCAGTACTTC
CSAIGLTSYEQYF
>once|TRBV5-1|17|TRBJ2-5|NA
TGCGCCAGCAGCTTGGCCAGCTCTGGGGCCGTCCAAGAGACCCAGTACTTC
CASSLASSGAVQETQYF
>once|TRBV27|13|TRBJ1-1|NA
TGTGCCAGCAGTTTTAGGGCCTTTCAGCCAGCTTTCTTT
CASSFRAFQPAFF
>NA|TRBV29-1|13|TRBJ1-1|NA
TGCAGCGTCGCCCTACAAGAGAACACTGAAGCTTTCTTT
CSVALQENTEAFF
>NA|TRBV30|13|TRBJ2-7|TRBD1
TGTGCCTGGAGCAGGGGGAACTCCTACGAGCAGTACTTC
CAWSRGNSYEQYF
>NA|TRBV28|14|TRBJ1-2|TRBD1
TGTGCCAGCCACCGGGACAGGGAGGCGTTGGGCTACACCTTC
CASHRDREALGYTF
>NA|TRBV5-1|14|TRBJ2-5|NA
TGCGCCAGCAGTTATCGGGACAATGGAGAGACCCAGTACTTC
CASSYRDNGETQYF
>NA|TRBV24-1|13|TRBJ1-2|TRBD1
TGTGCCACCAGTGGACGACAGGGGAATGGCTACACCTTC
CATSGRQGNGYTF
>NA|TRBV20-1|16|TRBJ2-7|TRBD2
TGCAGTGCTAGTGGGCCGGGACTAGCGGGAGACTCGAAGTCTGGGTTC
CSASGPGLAGDSKSGF
>NA|TRBV5-6|14|TRBJ2-7|NA
TGTGCCAGCAGCTTGGCCCTAGCGCCCTACGAGCAGTACTTC
CASSLALAPYEQYF
>NA|TRBV2|13|TRBJ2-1|TRBD2
TGTGCCAGCAGGCGTATCGGGACTATAAGGCAGTTCTTC
CASRRIGTIRQFF
>NA|TRBV29-1|13|TRBJ2-5|TRBD1
TGCAGCGTAGAACGGACAGGGGGGGAGACCCAGTACTTC
CSVERTGGETQYF
>NA|TRBV12-3/TRBV12-4|11|TRBJ1-1|NA
TGTGCCAGCAGTTTGGACAGTGAAGCTTTCTTT
CASSLDSEAFF
>NA|TRBV4-1|16|TRBJ2-7|TRBD2
TGCGCCAGCAGCCCGATGCCGGGACTAGCGGGGGGTGAGCAGTACTTC
CASSPMPGLAGGEQYF